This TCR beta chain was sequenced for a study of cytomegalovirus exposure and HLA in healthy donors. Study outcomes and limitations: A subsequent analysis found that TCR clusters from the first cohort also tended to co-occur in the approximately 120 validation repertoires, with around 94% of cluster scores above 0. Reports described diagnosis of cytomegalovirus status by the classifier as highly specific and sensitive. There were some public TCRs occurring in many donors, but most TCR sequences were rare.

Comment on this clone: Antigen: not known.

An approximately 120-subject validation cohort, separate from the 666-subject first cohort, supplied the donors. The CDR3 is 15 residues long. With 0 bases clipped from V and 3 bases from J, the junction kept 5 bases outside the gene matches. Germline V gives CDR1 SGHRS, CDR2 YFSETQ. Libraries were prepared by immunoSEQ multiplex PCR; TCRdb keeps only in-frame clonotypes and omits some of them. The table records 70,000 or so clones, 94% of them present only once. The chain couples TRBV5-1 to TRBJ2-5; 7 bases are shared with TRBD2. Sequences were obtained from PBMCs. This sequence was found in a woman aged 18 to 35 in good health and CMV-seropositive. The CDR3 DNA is TGCGCCAGCAGCTTGGGGAGGGCGGGAGAAGAGACCCAGTACTTC. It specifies CASSLGRAGEETQYF.